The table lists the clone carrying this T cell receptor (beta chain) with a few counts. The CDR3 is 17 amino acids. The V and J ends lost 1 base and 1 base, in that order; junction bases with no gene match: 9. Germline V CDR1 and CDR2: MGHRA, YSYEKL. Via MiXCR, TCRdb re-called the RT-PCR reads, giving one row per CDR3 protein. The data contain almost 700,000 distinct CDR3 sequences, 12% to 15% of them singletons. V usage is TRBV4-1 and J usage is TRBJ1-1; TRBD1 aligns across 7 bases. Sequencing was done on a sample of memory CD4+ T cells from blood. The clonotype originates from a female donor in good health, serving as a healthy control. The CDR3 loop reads CASSQVPPGQRNTEAFF. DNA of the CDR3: TGCGCCAGCAGCCAAGTGCCTCCGGGACAGAGGAACACTGAAGCTTTCTTT.